This T cell receptor beta chain is from a study of regulatory T cells in long-lasting Graves disease. Regarding the study as a whole: Less diverse TCR repertoires were seen in persistent Graves' patients than in newly diagnosed ones. The number of shared public clonotypes was higher in persistent patients (approximately 3,000) than new patients (966).

Through Arm-PCR of CDR3 regions and iRepertoire HTBI primers, TCR beta libraries were built. One entry per CDR3 protein results from TCRdb running MiXCR on the multiplex PCR reads. Here the sample spans approximately 440,000 distinct CDR3 sequences, around 15% being singletons. This clonotype has a count of ten or more. Its antigen is as yet unknown. Trimming cost V 0 bases and J 4 bases, with 13 bases left between them. Germline values: CDR1 DFQATT, CDR2 SNEGSKA (reference sequence). This CDR3 has 14 amino acids. Time point defined: newly diagnosed GD, antithyroid drugs for less than 3 months. Construction of the TCR library relied on RNA isolated from PBMCs. Around 9 milliliters of peripheral blood were drawn into EDTA tubes. The same sample was also used in a study of T cells in Graves' hyperthyroidism and ophthalmopathy. That study adds: Graves' hyperthyroidism showing no ophthalmopathy progression within 18 months was considered stable.

The clonotype originates from a man between 40 and 49 years old with Graves disease. The gene calls are TRBV20-1 and TRBJ2-7; D not certain. Sample: peripheral blood mononuclear cells (PBMCs), taken at new diagnosis, from a patient treated with antithyroid drugs. CDR3 coding DNA: TGCAGTGCTAGAGATCTAGAAGGTCTGTACGAGCAGTACTTC. As protein: CSARDLEGLYEQYF.